This T cell receptor beta chain was recorded in a study of blood T cells in healthy people across ages. About the study: There was about one barcoded beta molecule captured by template switching per two T cells. Whole-study results and caveats: In these data, TCR beta diversity tracked strongly with naive T cell percentage.

With a J-beta primer mix and a sample-barcoded 5' primer, a second PCR ran 7 to 11 cycles. Each cDNA molecule, via a template-switch adaptor with 12 random nucleotides, was tagged. TCRdb ran MiXCR on the 5' RACE reads and lists one entry per CDR3 protein. The sample includes over 1.5 million distinct CDR3 sequences, roughly 49% of them seen just once. In its sample, this clonotype was seen once. Antigen unknown. Between the trimmed V and J ends, which lost 0 bases and 4 bases, there was a span of 13 bases. CDR1 is SGHKS, CDR2 YYEKEE, per germline (reference sequence). CDR3 length: 16 amino acids. The clonotype originates from a woman in her forties in good health. This chain connects TRBV5-5 to TRBJ1-4; D uncertain. Sequencing input: blood. The CDR3: CASSLVGSQSNEKLFF. DNA for the CDR3: TGTGCCAGCAGCTTGGTAGGGTCGCAAAGTAATGAAAAACTGTTTTTT. Based on the CDR3 plus reference TRBV5-5 and TRBJ1-4, the full variable domain is DAGVTQSPTHLIKTRGQQVTLRCSPISGHKSVSWYQQVLGQGPQFIFQYYEKEERGRGNFPDRFSARQFPNYSSELNVNALLLGDSALYLCASSLVGSQSNEKLFFGSGTQLSVL.